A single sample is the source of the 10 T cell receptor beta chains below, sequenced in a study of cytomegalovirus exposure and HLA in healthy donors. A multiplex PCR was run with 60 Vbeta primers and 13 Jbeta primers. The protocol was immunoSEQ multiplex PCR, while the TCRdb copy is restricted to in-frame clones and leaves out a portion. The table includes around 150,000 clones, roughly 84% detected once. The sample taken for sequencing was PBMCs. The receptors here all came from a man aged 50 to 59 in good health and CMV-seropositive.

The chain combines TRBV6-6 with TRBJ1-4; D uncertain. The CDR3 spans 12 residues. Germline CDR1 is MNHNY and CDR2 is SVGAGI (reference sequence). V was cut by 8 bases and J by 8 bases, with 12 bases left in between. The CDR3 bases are TGTGCCAGCGCTCGGAGGGAAGAAAAACTGTTTTTT. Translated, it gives CASARREEKLFF.

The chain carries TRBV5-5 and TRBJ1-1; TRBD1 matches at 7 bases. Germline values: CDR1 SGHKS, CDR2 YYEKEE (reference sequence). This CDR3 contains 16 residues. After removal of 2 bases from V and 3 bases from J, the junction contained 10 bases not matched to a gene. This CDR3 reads CASSLIGSDRDTEAFF. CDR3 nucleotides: TGTGCCAGCAGCTTAATCGGATCTGACAGGGACACTGAAGCTTTCTTT.

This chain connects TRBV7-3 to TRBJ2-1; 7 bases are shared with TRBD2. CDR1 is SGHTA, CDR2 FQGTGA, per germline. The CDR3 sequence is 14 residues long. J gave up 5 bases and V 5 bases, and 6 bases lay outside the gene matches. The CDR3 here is CASSPGGTNNEQFF. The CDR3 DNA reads TGTGCCAGCAGCCCCGGAGGGACTAACAATGAGCAGTTCTTC.

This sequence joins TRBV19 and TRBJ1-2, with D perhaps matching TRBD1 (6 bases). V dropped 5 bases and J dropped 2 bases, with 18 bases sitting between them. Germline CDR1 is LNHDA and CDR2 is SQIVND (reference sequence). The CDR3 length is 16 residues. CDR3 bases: TGTGCCAGTAGTCTCAACCAGGCAGGGGAGAACTATGGCTACACCTTC. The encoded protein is CASSLNQAGENYGYTF.

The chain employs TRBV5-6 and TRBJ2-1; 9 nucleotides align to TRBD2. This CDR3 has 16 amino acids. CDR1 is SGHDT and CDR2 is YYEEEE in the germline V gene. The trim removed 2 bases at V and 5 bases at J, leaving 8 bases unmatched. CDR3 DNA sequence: TGTGCCAGCAGCTTACCAGGGACTAGCCAGGACAATGAGCAGTTCTTC. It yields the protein CASSLPGTSQDNEQFF. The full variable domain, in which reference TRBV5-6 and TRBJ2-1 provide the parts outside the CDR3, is DAGVTQSPTHLIKTRGQQVTLRCSPKSGHDTVSWYQQALGQGPQFIFQYYEEEERQRGNFPDRFSGHQFPNYSSELNVNALLLGDSALYLCASSLPGTSQDNEQFFGPGTRLTVL.

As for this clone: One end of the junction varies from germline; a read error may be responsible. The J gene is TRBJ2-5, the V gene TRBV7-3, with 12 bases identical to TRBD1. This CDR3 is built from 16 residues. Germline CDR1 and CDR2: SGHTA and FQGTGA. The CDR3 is CASSPGDRGLLEAQYF. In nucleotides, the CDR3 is TGTGCCAGCAGCCCCGGGGACAGGGGGCTTCTAGAGGCCCAGTACTTC.

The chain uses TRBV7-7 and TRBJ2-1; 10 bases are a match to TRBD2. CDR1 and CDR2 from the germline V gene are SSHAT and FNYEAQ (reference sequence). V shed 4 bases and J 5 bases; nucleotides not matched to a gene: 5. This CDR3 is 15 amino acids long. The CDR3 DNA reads TGTGCCAGCAGCTCCAGCGGGGGGGCCCACAATGAGCAGTTCTTC. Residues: CASSSSGGAHNEQFF.

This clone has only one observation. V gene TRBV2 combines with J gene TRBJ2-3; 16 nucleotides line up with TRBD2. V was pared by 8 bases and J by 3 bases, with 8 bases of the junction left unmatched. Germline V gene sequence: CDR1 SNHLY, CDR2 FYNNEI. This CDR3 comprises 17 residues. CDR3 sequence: CASFGTSGGAATDTQYF. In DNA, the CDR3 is TGTGCCAGCTTTGGGACTAGCGGGGGGGCAGCTACAGATACGCAGTATTTT.

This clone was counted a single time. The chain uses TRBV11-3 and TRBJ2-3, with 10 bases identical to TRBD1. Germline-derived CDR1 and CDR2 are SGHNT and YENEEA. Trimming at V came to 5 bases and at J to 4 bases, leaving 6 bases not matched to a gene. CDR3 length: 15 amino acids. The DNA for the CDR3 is TGTGCCAGCAGCACCGACAGGGGGCTGGCAGATACGCAGTATTTT. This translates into CASSTDRGLADTQYF.

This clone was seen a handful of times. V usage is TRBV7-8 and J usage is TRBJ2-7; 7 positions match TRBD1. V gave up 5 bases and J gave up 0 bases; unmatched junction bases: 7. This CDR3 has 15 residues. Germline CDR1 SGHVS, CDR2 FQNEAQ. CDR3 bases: TGTGCCAGCAGCGGACCGGGACAGAGCTCCTACGAGCAGTACTTC. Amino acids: CASSGPGQSSYEQYF.